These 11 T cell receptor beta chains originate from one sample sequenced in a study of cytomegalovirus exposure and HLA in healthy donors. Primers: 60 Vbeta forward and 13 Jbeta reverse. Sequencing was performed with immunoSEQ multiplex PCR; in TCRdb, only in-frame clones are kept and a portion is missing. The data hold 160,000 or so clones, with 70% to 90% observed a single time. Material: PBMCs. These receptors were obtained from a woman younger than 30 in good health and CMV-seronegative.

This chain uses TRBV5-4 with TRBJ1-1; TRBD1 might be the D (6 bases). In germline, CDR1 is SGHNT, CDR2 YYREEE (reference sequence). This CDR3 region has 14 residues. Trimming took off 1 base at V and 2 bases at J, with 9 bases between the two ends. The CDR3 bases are TGTGCCAGCAGCTTGCGACAGGCAAACACTGAAGCTTTCTTT. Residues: CASSLRQANTEAFF.

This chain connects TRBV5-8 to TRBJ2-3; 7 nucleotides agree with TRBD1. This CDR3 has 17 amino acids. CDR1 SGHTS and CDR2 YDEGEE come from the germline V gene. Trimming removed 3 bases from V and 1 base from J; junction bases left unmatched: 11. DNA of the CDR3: TGTGCCAGCAGCTGGACAGGCAGTTTGTTGGGCACAGATACGCAGTATTTT. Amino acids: CASSWTGSLLGTDTQYF.

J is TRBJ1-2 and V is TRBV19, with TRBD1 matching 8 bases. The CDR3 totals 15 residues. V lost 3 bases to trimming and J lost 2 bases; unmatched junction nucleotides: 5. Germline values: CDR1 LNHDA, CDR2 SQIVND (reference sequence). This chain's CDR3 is CASSISRQGNYGYTF. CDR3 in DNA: TGTGCCAGTAGTATCTCTCGACAGGGGAACTATGGCTACACCTTC.

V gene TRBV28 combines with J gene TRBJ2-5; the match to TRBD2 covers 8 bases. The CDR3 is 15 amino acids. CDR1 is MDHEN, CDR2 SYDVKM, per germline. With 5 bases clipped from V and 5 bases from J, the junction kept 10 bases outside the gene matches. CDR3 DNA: TGTGCCAGCAGTACACTAGCGGCTGTAGGGGAGACCCAGTACTTC. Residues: CASSTLAAVGETQYF. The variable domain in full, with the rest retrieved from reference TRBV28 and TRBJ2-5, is DVKVTQSSRYLVKRTGEKVFLECVQDMDHENMFWYRQDPGLGLRLIYFSYDVKMKEKGDIPEGYSVSREKKERFSLILESASTNQTSMYLCASSTLAAVGETQYFGPGTRLLVL.

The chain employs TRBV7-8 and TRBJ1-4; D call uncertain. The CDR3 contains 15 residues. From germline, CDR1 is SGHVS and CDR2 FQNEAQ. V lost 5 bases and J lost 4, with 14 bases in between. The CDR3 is CASSPRRFGNEKLFF. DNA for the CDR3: TGTGCCAGCAGCCCCCGCCGATTCGGTAATGAAAAACTGTTTTTT.

The CDR3, as DNA: TGTGCCAGCAGTACAGGTGCGAACACTGAAGCTTTCTTT. It encodes CASSTGANTEAFF. The gene calls are TRBV9 and TRBJ1-1; D is possibly TRBD1 (5 bases). Germline V gives CDR1 SGDLS, CDR2 YYNGEE. The V end was cut by 5 bases, the J end by 1 base, with 9 bases between. The CDR3 loop spans 13 amino acids.

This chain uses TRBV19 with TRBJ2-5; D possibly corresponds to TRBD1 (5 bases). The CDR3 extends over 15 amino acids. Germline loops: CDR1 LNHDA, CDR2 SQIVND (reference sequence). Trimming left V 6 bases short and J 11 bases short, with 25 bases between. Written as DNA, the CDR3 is TGTGCCAGTAGCGATGACAGAGAGAGTACGCAGGAGCAGTACTTC. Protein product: CASSDDRESTQEQYF.

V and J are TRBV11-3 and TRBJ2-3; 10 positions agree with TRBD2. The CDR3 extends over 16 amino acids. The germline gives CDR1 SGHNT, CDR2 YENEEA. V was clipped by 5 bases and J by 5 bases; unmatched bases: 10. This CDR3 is CASSQGLAVGGDTQYF. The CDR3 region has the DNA TGTGCCAGCAGCCAAGGACTAGCGGTGGGGGGAGATACGCAGTATTTT. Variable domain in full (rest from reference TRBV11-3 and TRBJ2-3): EAGVVQSPRYKIIEKKQPVAFWCNPISGHNTLYWYLQNLGQGPELLIRYENEEAVDDSQLPKDRFSAERLKGVDSTLKIQPAELGDSAVYLCASSQGLAVGGDTQYFGPGTRLTVL.

Here the CDR3 DNA reads TGTGCCAGCAGTTCACAGGGCGGCACTGAAGCTTTCTTT. Its protein product is CASSSQGGTEAFF. The J gene is TRBJ1-1, the V gene TRBV6-6, with TRBD1 as a possible D gene (6 bases). V lost 4 bases and J 4 bases, leaving 10 bases between the germline ends. The CDR3 sequence is 13 residues long. Germline V gene sequence: CDR1 MNHNY, CDR2 SVGAGI (reference sequence).

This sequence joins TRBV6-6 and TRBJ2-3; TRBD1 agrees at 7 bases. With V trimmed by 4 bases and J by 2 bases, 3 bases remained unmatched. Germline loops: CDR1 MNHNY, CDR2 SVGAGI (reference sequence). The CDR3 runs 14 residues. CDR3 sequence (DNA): TGTGCCAGCAGTTGGGGGACAGTCACAGATACGCAGTATTTT. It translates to CASSWGTVTDTQYF.

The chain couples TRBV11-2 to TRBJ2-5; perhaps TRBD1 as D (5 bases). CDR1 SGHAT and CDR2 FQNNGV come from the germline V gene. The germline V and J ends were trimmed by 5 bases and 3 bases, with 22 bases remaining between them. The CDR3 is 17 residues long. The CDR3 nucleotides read TGTGCCAGCAGCCCTCGATTCAGGGCGATTTTAGAAGAGACCCAGTACTTC. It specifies CASSPRFRAILEETQYF.